The source of this TCR beta chain is a study of T cells in Graves' hyperthyroidism and ophthalmopathy. The study, taken as a whole, reports: Model-based prediction identified ophthalmopathy a median 6.5 months prior to its onset. Most expanded thyroid clonotypes above 0.001 recurred in blood.

This clonotype was picked up a small number of times. Antigen unknown. The germline gene is not matched at one end of the junction; a read error may be the cause. Investigators excluded patients with uncontrolled infection, other autoimmune disease, pregnancy or lactation. Fresh peripheral blood, 10 ml, yielded the PBMCs. RNA transcripts gave rise to amplified TCR beta CDR3 regions. First-round RT-PCR of the TCR CDR3 relied on the HTBI primer set. TCRdb itself ran the multiplex PCR reads through MiXCR, one entry per CDR3 protein. The sample includes under 450,000 distinct CDR3 sequences, 13% of them seen just once. This CDR3 has 15 amino acids. Germline CDR1 reads SEHNR; CDR2 reads FQNEAQ (reference sequence).

The chain couples TRBV7-9 to TRBJ2-7, with D tentatively TRBD1 (6 bases). Sequencing was done on a sample of blood. This TCR came from a man between 25 and 39 years old with Graves' hyperthyroidism that later progressed to Graves' ophthalmopathy. This CDR3 reads CASSFGGRGSHEQYF. The DNA for the CDR3 is TGTGCCAGCAGCTTTGGGGGCAGGGGCTCCCACGAGCAGTACTTC. Supplemented by reference TRBV7-9 and TRBJ2-7, the full variable domain reads DTGVSQNPRHKITKRGQNVTFRCDPISEHNRLYWYRQTLGQGPEFLTYFQNEAQLEKSRLLSDRFSAERPKGSFSTLEIQRTEQGDSAMYLCASSFGGRGSHEQYFGPGTRLTVT.